This T cell receptor beta chain stems from a study of beta chain features in type 1 diabetes (dated by TCRdb to the late 2010s). Turning to the overall study: No differences in mean age, gender distribution, total cell number or subset yield were found between patients and healthy donors. A total of 100 million to 110 million sorted cells were examined across all samples, and a strong correlation was observed between cell number per subset and RNA yield. The study compared the TCRB repertoires of sorted circulating CD4+ T cell subsets in recently diagnosed type 1 diabetes patients with those in matched healthy donors. Regulatory and stem cell-like memory subsets were obtained from only 8 patients and roughly 8 healthy donors, while naive and central memory subsets were obtained from all 28 donors. Study-level results and caveats: Shorter templates might have been favored by PCR, but patient and control samples were amplified and corrected together, so both groups would have been affected equally by any skew. Fewer insertions and more nucleotide deletions at VDJ recombination sites were observed in patients with type 1 diabetes, implying thymic rearrangement abnormalities. In all four CD4+ subsets, TCRB CDR3 length was moderately but significantly shorter in type 1 diabetes patients. Because cDNA was sequenced instead of genomic DNA, highly expressing activated cells could be over-represented, though the groups showed no difference in activation or CD3 levels. The naive, central memory and regulatory TCRB repertoires appeared to resemble one another more closely among patients than among healthy donors. Because small numbers of individuals were included in the HLA sub-analyses, any influence of HLA type on TCRB rearrangement was left unresolved.

Each donor gave one peripheral blood draw, averaging about 100 mL, which was collected into heparinised tubes. Using a panel that included CD45RO, CCR7, CD25, CD127, CD95 and CD27, naive, central memory, regulatory and stem cell-like memory CD4+ T cells were sorted on a BD FACSAria II. A purity above 95% was achieved for all sorted populations. Right away, PBMCs were isolated by Lymphoprep density gradient centrifugation and were stained directly, with no culture step. So that batch effects would be minimized, each experiment stained and sorted samples in pairs, pairing one healthy donor with one patient. Of note for this clone: Its antigen remains unidentified. No base-level quality is on record; no much larger clone is a single base apart.

The entire amount of isolated RNA was reverse transcribed using the High Capacity cDNA Reverse Transcription Kit, so the sequenced TCRB transcripts were expressed ones. Deep immunoSEQ sequencing was performed on naive, central memory and regulatory T cell samples, with an average of around 3.5 million total reads per sample. Sorted cells were lysed in RLT buffer and RNA was extracted with DNase-treated RNeasy Micro or Mini kits, depending on cell number. Each cell subset was processed on its own to prevent cross-contamination, while patient and healthy donor samples were processed together. The immunoSEQ multiplex PCR was used to amplify TCRB sequences from cDNA, yielding 87-bp fragments that span the CDR3 region. Amplicons were sequenced on the Illumina HiSeq platform. As for the original processing: Synthetic template baselines were used to correct PCR bias computationally, reads within Hamming distance 2 were collapsed, and singletons that could not be merged were discarded. Reads were aligned against IMGT to assign V, D and J genes, CDR3 length and insertions or deletions at six rearrangement sites. Within each subset, clonotype counts were normalized to the number of sorted cells before true diversity and Gini coefficients were calculated with the tcR R package. Repertoire sharing was quantified using the overlap coefficient calculated on TCRB nucleotide sequences. Out-of-frame TCRB sequences from naive cells were analyzed to stand in for the pre-selection repertoire. In TCRdb, the immuneACCESS table is reduced to in-frame sequences with V and J assigned. These tables do not hold every clone; where another copy was compared, an unresolved V gene accounts for under half, and the others remain unexplained. That table gives V, J and clone size, and the DNA gave D and trimming. The sample includes 600,000 to 700,000 clones, with about an eighth observed a single time. The ten largest clones capture roughly 0.12% of the sample.

Deletion took 6 bases off V and 2 bases off J, with a span of 14 bases between the germline ends. The germline V gene specifies MGHDK as CDR1 and SYGVNS as CDR2. From the cysteine up to the phenylalanine, the CDR3 has a length of 14 residues. Of all the DNA, just the CDR3 is kept, 42 bases in frame from base 1. The specimen sequenced was naive CD4+ T cells from blood. This specimen's cell subset or site label, interpreted: true naive CD4+ T cells. The chain links TRBV25-1 with TRBJ2-7; TRBD1 is possibly the D segment (6 matching bases). This TCR came from a man younger than 45 with type 1 diabetes. The DNA sequence follows: TGTGCCAGCAGCCAAACAGGGAAACCCTACGAGCAGTACTTC. Its protein is CASSQTGKPYEQYF.